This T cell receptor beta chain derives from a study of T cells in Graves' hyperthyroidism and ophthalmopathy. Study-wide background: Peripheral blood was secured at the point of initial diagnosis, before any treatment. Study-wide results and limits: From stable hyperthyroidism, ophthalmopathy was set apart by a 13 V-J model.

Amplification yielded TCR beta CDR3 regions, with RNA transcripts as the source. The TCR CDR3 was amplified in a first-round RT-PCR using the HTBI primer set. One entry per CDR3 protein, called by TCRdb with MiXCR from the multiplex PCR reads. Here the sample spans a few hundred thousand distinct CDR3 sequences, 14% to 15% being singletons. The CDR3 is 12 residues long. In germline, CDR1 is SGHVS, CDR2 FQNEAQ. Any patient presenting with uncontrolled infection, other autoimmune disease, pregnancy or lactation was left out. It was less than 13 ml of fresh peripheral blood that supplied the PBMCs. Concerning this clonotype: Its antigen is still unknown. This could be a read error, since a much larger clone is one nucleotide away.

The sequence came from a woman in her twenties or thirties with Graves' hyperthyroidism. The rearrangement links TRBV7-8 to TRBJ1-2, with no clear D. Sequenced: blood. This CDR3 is CAGSLEDYGYTF. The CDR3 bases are TGTGCCGGCAGCTTAGAGGATTATGGCTACACCTTC.